The 14 T cell receptor beta chains reported below all come from one sample, sequenced in a study of blood T cell repertoires in COVID-19. TCRdb's copy holds only in-frame clones and misses some; the assay was immunoSEQ multiplex PCR. Of about 300,000 clones in the sample, around 80% were seen once. Material for sequencing was peripheral blood. The source is a woman aged 45 to 65 with acute or convalescent COVID-19.

As concerns this clone: The same CDR3 arises from other DNA sequences in this sample as well. The CDR3 region is CASRQTGDVSPLHF. Here the CDR3 DNA reads TGTGCCAGCAGACAAACGGGGGACGTTTCACCCCTCCACTTT. The rearrangement links TRBV3-1 (or the pseudogene TRBV3-2) to TRBJ1-6; a possible D gene is TRBD1 (5 bases). Trimming took 6 bases from V and 9 from J, leaving 15 bases between them. The V gene's germline CDR1 is LGHDT and CDR2 YNNKEL (reference sequence). CDR3 length equals 14 residues.

The V gene is TRBV7-2, the J gene TRBJ1-5, with 9 bases aligning to TRBD1. The trim removed 1 base at V and 6 bases at J, leaving 7 bases unmatched. This CDR3 comprises 16 residues. CDR1 is SGHTA and CDR2 is FQGNSA in the germline V gene. The CDR3 loop reads CASSLGFGTGFQPQHF. CDR3 nucleotides: TGTGCCAGCAGCTTAGGATTTGGGACAGGGTTTCAGCCCCAGCATTTT.

The V call is TRBV6-5, the J call TRBJ1-4, with no clear D. The germline V gene has CDR1 MNHEY and CDR2 SVGAGI. This CDR3 has 13 residues. V was cut by 8 bases and J by 8 bases, with 15 bases left in between. CDR3: CASQRSESEKLFF. In nucleotides, the CDR3 is TGTGCCAGCCAACGATCGGAGTCAGAAAAACTGTTTTTT.

The J gene is TRBJ1-1, the V gene TRBV10-3; the D gene is possibly TRBD1 (5 bases). This CDR3 contains 12 residues. V gave up 8 bases and J gave up 4 bases, with 11 bases separating them. Germline assignment: CDR1 ENHRY and CDR2 SYGVKD. The CDR3 DNA is TGTGCCATCTGCAGGGCTGGCACTGAAGCTTTCTTT. It codes for CAICRAGTEAFF.

V usage is TRBV30 and J usage is TRBJ1-4; TRBD1 aligns across 8 bases. With V trimmed by 5 bases and J by 6 bases, 2 bases remained unmatched. Germline lookup yields CDR1 GTSNPN and CDR2 SVGIG (reference sequence). The CDR3 runs 12 residues. CDR3 protein: CAWGGQDEKLFF. CDR3 DNA: TGTGCCTGGGGGGGACAGGATGAAAAACTGTTTTTT.

The chain links TRBV7-8 to TRBJ1-6; perhaps TRBD1 as D (5 bases). Germline V gives CDR1 SGHVS, CDR2 FQNEAQ. The V and J ends lost 3 bases and 10 bases respectively, with 10 bases between them. The CDR3 consists of 13 residues. The chain's CDR3 is CASSLVRASPLHF. The CDR3 DNA follows: TGTGCCAGCAGCTTGGTCAGGGCCTCACCCCTCCACTTT.

The J gene is TRBJ2-1, the V gene TRBV4-3; TRBD2 aligns across 8 bases. CDR1 LGHNA and CDR2 YSLEER come from the germline V gene. This CDR3 contains 17 residues. J gave up 2 bases and V 1 base, and 7 bases lay outside the gene matches. The CDR3 nucleotides read TGCGCCAGCAGCCAAGGTTTGGGAGCGGGAGCCTACAATGAGCAGTTCTTC. Residues: CASSQGLGAGAYNEQFF.

This clone was counted once. The chain links TRBV7-2 to TRBJ2-2, with 9 bases identical to TRBD2. J was trimmed by 5 bases and V by 5 bases; bases with no gene match: 9. The CDR3 has 16 amino acids. CDR1 and CDR2 (germline): SGHTA, FQGNSA. CDR3 in DNA: TGTGCCAGCAGCCGTAGCGGGAGTGCGTGGACCGGGGAGCTGTTTTTT. It translates to CASSRSGSAWTGELFF.

The chain links TRBV2 to TRBJ1-1; D may be TRBD1 (6 bases). The CDR3 contains 12 residues. CDR1 and CDR2 (germline): SNHLY, FYNNEI. Trimming pared 5 bases from V and 6 bases from J, leaving 10 bases between. CDR3 protein: CASSPDSPEAFF. In DNA, the CDR3 is TGTGCCAGCAGTCCGGACAGCCCTGAAGCTTTCTTT.

The chain joins TRBV4-3 to TRBJ2-5, with D perhaps TRBD2 (7 bases). Trimming pared 1 base from V and 0 bases from J, leaving 12 bases between. The CDR3 covers 16 residues. Germline V lookup: CDR1 LGHNA, CDR2 YSLEER. The CDR3 sequence is CASSQGGGLHQETQYF. Written as DNA, the CDR3 is TGCGCCAGCAGCCAAGGGGGGGGGCTGCACCAAGAGACCCAGTACTTC.

The V and J genes are TRBV2 and TRBJ1-6; D not certain. Per the germline V gene, CDR1 is SNHLY and CDR2 is FYNNEI. This CDR3 region has 16 residues. The V end was cut by 6 bases, the J end by 0 bases, with 12 bases between. CDR3 sequence (DNA): TGTGCCAGCAGCGACACCCTTAGCTCCTATAATTCACCCCTCCACTTT. It encodes CASSDTLSSYNSPLHF.

The rearrangement uses TRBV5-4 and TRBJ1-2; possibly TRBD1 for D (5 bases). The CDR3 has 14 amino acids. The germline V and J ends were trimmed by 4 bases and 5 bases, with 15 bases remaining between them. Germline CDR1 is SGHNT and CDR2 is YYREEE (reference sequence). The CDR3 loop reads CASSRPGGEYGYTF. In DNA form, the CDR3 reads TGTGCCAGCAGCCGACCGGGAGGGGAGTATGGCTACACCTTC.

V gene TRBV7-9 combines with J gene TRBJ2-6, with a possible D match to TRBD2 (5 bases). This CDR3 region has 16 residues. V was cut by 5 bases and J by 0 bases, with 11 bases left in between. CDR1 SEHNR and CDR2 FQNEAQ come from the germline V gene (reference sequence). Here the CDR3 reads CASSPSGISGANVLTF. Here the CDR3 DNA reads TGTGCCAGCAGCCCTTCCGGGATCTCTGGGGCCAACGTCCTGACTTTC.

V is TRBV6-6 and J is TRBJ1-2, with D perhaps matching TRBD1 (5 bases). V was cut by 2 bases and J by 3 bases, with 10 bases left in between. The germline V gene has CDR1 MNHNY and CDR2 SVGAGI (reference sequence). The CDR3 consists of 14 residues. The CDR3 is CASSYPRQYYGYTF. The CDR3 region has the DNA TGTGCCAGCAGTTACCCGCGACAGTACTATGGCTACACCTTC.